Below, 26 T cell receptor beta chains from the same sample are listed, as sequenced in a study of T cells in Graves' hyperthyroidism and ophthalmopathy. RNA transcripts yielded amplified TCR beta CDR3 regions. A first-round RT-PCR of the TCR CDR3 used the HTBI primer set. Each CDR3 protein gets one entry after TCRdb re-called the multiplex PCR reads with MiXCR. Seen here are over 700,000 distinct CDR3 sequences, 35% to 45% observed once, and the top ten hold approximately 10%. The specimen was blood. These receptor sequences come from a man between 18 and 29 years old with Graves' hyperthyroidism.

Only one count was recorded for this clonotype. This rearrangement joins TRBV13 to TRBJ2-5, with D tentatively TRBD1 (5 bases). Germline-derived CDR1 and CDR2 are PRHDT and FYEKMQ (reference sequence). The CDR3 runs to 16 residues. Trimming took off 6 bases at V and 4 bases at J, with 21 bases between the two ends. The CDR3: CASSWRGHPFPETQYF. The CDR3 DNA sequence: TGTGCCAGCAGTTGGCGCGGACACCCCTTCCCAGAGACCCAGTACTTC.

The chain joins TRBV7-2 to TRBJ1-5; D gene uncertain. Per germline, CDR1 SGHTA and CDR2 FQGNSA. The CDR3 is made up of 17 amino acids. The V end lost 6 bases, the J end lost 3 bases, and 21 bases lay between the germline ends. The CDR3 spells CASSFPPLTRNNQPQHF. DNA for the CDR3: TGTGCCAGCAGTTTCCCTCCCCTGACCCGTAACAATCAGCCCCAGCATTTT.

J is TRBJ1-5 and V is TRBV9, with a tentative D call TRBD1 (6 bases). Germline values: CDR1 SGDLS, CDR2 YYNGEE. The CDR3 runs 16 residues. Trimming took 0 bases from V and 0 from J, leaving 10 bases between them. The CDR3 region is CASSVGGPYSNQPQHF. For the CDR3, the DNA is TGTGCCAGCAGCGTAGGGGGGCCTTATAGCAATCAGCCCCAGCATTTT.

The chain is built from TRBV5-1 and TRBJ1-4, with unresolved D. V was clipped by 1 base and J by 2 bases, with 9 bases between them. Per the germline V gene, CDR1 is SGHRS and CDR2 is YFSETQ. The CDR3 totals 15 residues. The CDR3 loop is CASSLPTATNEKLFF. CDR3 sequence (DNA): TGCGCCAGCAGCTTGCCGACCGCTACTAATGAAAAACTGTTTTTT.

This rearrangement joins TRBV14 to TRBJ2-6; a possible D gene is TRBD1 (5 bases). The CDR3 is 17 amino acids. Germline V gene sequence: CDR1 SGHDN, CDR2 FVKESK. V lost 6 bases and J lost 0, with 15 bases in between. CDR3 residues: CASRLPQGNSGANVLTF. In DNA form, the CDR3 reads TGTGCCAGCAGGCTGCCCCAGGGAAACTCTGGGGCCAACGTCCTGACTTTC.

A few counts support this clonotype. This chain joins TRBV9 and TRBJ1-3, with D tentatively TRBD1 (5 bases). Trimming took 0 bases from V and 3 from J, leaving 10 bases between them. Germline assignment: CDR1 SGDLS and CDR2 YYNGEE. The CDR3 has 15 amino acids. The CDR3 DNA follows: TGTGCCAGCAGCGTAGAAGGACAAGGTGGAAACACCATATATTTT. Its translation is CASSVEGQGGNTIYF.

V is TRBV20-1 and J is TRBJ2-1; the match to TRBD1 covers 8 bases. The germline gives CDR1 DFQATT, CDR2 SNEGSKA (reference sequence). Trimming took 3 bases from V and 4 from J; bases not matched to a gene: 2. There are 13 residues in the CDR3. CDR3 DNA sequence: TGCAGTGCTAGGGGGACAGGTTACAATGAGCAGTTCTTC. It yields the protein CSARGTGYNEQFF.

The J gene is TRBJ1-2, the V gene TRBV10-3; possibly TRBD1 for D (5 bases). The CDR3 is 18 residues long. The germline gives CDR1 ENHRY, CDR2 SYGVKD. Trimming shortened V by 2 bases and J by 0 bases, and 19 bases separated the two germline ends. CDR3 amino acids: CAISEAASGAGTNYGYTF. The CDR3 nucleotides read TGTGCCATCAGTGAGGCAGCCTCTGGGGCCGGTACTAACTATGGCTACACCTTC.

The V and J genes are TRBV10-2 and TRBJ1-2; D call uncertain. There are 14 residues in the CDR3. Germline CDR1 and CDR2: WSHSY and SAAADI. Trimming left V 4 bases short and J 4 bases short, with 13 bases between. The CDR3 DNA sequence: TGCGCCAGCAGTGGAGAGGGCGAGACCTATGGCTACACCTTC. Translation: CASSGEGETYGYTF.

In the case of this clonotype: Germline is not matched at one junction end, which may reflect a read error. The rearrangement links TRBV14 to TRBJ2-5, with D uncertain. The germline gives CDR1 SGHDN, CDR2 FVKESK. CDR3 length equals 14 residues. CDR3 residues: CASSQEIAQKTQYF. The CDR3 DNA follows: TGTGCCAGCAGCCAAGAGATCGCCCAAAAGACCCAGTACTTC.

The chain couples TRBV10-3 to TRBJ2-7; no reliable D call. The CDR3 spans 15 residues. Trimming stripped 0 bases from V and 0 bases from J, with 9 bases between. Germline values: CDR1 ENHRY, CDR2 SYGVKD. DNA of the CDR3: TGTGCCATCAGTGAGTCGTATCAGCACTCCTACGAGCAGTACTTC. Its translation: CAISESYQHSYEQYF.

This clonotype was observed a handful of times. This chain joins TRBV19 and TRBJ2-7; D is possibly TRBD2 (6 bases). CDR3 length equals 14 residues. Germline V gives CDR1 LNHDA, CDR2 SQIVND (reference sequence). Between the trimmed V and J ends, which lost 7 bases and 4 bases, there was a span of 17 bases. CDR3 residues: CASTVGAGFYEQYF. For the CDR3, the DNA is TGTGCCAGTACCGTTGGGGCGGGGTTTTACGAGCAGTACTTC.

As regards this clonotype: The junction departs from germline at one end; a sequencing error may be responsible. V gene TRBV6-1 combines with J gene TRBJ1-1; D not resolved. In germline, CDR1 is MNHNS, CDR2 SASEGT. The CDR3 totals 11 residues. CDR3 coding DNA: TGCGCCAGCGGTGATGGGTCTGAAGCTTTCTTT. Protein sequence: CASGDGSEAFF.

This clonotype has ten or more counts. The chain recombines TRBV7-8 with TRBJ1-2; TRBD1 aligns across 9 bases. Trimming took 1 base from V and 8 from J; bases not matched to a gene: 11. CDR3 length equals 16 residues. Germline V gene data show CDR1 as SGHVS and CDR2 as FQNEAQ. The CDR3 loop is CASSLVPPGQGGGYTF. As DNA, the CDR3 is TGTGCCAGCAGCTTAGTGCCCCCGGGACAGGGTGGGGGCTACACCTTC.

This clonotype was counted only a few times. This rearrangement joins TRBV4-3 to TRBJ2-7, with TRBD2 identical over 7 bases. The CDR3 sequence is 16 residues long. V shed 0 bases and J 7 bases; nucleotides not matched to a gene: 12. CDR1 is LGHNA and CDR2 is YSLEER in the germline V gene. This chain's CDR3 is CASSQDRWEGRREQYF. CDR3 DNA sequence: TGCGCCAGCAGCCAAGATCGGTGGGAGGGCCGTAGGGAGCAGTACTTC.

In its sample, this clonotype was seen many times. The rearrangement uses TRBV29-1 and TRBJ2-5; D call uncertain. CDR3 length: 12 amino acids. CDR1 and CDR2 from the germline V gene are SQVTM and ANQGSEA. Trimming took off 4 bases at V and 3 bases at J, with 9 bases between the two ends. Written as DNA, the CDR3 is TGCAGCGTTGTGGGGAATGAAGAGACCCAGTACTTC. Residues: CSVVGNEETQYF.

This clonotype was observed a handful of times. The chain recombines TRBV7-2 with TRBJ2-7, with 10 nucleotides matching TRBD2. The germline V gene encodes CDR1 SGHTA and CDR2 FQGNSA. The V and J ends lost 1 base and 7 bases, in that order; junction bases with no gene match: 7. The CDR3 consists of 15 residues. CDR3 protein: CASSLGERGGREQYF. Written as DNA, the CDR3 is TGTGCCAGCAGCTTAGGGGAGCGGGGGGGCCGGGAGCAGTACTTC.

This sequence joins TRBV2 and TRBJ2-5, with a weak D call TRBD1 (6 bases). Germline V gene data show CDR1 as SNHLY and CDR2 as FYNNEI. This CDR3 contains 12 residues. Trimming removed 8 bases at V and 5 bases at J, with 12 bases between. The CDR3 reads CASQQGTETQYF. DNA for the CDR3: TGTGCCAGCCAACAGGGAACGGAGACCCAGTACTTC.

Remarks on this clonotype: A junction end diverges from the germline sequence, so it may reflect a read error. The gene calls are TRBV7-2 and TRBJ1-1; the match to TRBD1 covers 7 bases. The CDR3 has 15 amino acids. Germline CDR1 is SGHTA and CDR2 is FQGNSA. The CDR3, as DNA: TGTGCCAGCAGCTTCAACAGGGGCAGGGCCGCTGAACCTTTCTTT. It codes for CASSFNRGRAAEPFF. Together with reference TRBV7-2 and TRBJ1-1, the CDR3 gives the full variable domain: GAGVSQSPSNKVTEKGKDVELRCDPISGHTALYWYRQSLGQGLEFLIYFQGNSAPDKSGLPSDRFSAERTGGSVSTLTIQRTQQEDSAVYLCASSFNRGRAAEPFFGQGTRLTVV.

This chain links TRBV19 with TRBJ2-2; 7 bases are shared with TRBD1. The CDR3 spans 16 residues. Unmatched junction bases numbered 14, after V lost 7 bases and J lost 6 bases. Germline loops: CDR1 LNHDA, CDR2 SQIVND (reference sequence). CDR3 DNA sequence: TGTGCCAGTACTTTGGGCGAGGGGGCCAGGTCCGGGGAGCTGTTTTTT. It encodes CASTLGEGARSGELFF.

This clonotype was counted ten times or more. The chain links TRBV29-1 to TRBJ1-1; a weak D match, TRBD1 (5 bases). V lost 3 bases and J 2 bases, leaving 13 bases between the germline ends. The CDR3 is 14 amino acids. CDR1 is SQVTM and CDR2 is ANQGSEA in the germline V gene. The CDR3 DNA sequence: TGCAGCGTTGATCCGCCGACAGTCAACACTGAAGCTTTCTTT. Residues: CSVDPPTVNTEAFF.

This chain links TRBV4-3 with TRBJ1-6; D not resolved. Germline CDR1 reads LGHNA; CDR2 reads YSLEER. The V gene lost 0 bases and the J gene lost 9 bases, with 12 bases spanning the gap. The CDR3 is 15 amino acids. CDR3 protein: CASSQDGGLFSPLHF. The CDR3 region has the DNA TGCGCCAGCAGCCAAGATGGTGGCCTTTTTTCACCCCTCCACTTT.

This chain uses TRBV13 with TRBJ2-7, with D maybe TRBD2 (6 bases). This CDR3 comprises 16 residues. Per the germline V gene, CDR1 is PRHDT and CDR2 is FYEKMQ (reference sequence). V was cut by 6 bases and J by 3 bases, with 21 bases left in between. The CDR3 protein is CASSYGIAGKDYEQYF. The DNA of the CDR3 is TGTGCCAGCAGTTACGGGATCGCGGGGAAGGACTACGAGCAGTACTTC.

As DNA, the CDR3 is TGTGCCAGCGGGCTATCTGCTGAGACCCAGTACTTC. Translation gives CASGLSAETQYF. V gene TRBV7-9 combines with J gene TRBJ2-5; D not resolved. V lost 8 bases to trimming and J lost 5 bases, with 12 bases between them. The CDR3 extends over 12 amino acids. Germline loops: CDR1 SEHNR, CDR2 FQNEAQ (reference sequence).

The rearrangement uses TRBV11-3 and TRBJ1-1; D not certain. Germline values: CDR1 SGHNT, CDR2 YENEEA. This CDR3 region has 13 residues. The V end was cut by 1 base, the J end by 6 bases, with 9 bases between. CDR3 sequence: CASSLGPQSEAFF. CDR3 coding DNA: TGTGCCAGCAGCTTAGGTCCCCAGTCTGAAGCTTTCTTT.

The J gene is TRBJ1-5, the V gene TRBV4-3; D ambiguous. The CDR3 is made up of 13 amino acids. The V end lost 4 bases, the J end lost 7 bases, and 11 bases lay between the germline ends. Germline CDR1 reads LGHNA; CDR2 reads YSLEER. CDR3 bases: TGCGCCAGCAGCCGAGAGGTGGGGCAGCCCCAGCATTTT. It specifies CASSREVGQPQHF.